A few counts support the clone carrying this T cell receptor beta chain. Its antigen remains unidentified. The donors were part of the validation cohort, which consisted of 120 subjects and was separate from the first cohort of hundreds of subjects. This table comes from immunoSEQ multiplex PCR, and its TCRdb copy is limited to in-frame clones, with some not included. This sample has about 110,000 clones, with about 85% found just once. The data were obtained in a study of cytomegalovirus exposure and HLA in healthy donors. The CDR3 has 15 amino acids. Germline-derived CDR1 and CDR2 are SSHAT and FNYEAQ (reference sequence). The ends lost 1 base at V and 9 bases at J; junction bases unmatched: 6. The study, taken as a whole, reports: The investigators catalogued about 170 TCR beta chains as cytomegalovirus-associated. Across donors, most TCRs were seen rarely, yet some public ones were widespread. Reportedly, cytomegalovirus status was diagnosed with high sensitivity and specificity.

The clonotype comes from a woman aged 18-29 years in good health and CMV-seronegative. The chain has TRBV7-7 and TRBJ1-6; 7 bases match TRBD1. Sequencing was carried out using PBMCs. The CDR3 DNA follows: TGTGCCAGCAGCTTAGAGGGGGCGGTGGGTTCACCCCTCCACTTT. As protein: CASSLEGAVGSPLHF.